This is a list of T cell receptor beta chains from one sample in a study of CXCR3-negative and CXCR3-positive naive CD8 T cells. TCRdb re-called the 5' RACE reads; one entry per CDR3 protein, DNA not given. This table holds about 130,000 distinct CDR3 sequences. The sequencing sample was made of naive CXCR3+ CD8+ T cells from blood. The receptors were sampled from a human donor in good health. Some clones in this sample may be carry-over from other donors' samples. The CDR3 runs from the conserved cysteine through the conserved F or W.

TRBV15	TRBJ1-3	CATSRQTNFRVSPGNTIYF
TRBV12-3/TRBV12-4	TRBJ2-1	CASSFQRLLRVPNNEQFF
TRBV19	TRBJ2-2	CASSIDGEGSGRGELFF
TRBV29-1	TRBJ2-2	CSVEISANTGELFF
TRBV6-6	TRBJ2-1	CASSYALENNEQFF
TRBV10-2	TRBJ2-7	CASSEGYEQYF
TRBV6-2/TRBV6-3	TRBJ2-1	CASSYSYTTSSYNEQFF
TRBV6-4	TRBJ2-1	CASSLTGNEQFF
TRBV25-1	TRBJ2-1	CASSGGLGGYGTEQFF
TRBV28	TRBJ1-2	CASRTGYYGYTF
TRBV5-5	TRBJ1-1	CASSLMAGNTEAFF
TRBV5-1	TRBJ2-5	CASSLGISGAKETQYF
TRBV2	TRBJ2-1	CASSDPQGLAGNNEQFF
TRBV21-1	TRBJ2-5	CASGEQGVSLSETQYF
TRBV20-1	TRBJ2-1	CSARVGLDEQFF
TRBV4-1	TRBJ2-7	CASSQGGLVRTYEQYF
TRBV28	TRBJ2-4	CASSFRDGGNIQYF
TRBV13	TRBJ1-1	CASSLRAGGTEAFF
TRBV3-1	TRBJ2-1	CASSQEAAGYNEQFF
TRBV7-9	TRBJ1-3	CASSPGDTIYF
TRBV18	TRBJ2-3	CASSPPLLAGEGTDTQYF
TRBV4-1	TRBJ1-4	CASSQGQGGEKLFF
TRBV5-1	TRBJ2-3	CASSLGPGDTQYF
TRBV29-1	TRBJ1-3	CSVVLQDSGNTIYF
TRBV6-5	TRBJ1-4	CASRAAGPGSNEKLFF
TRBV15	TRBJ1-5	CATSSENQPQHF
TRBV12-3/TRBV12-4	TRBJ1-1	CASSLPGAEAFF
TRBV19	TRBJ1-1	CASSIPGAEAFF
TRBV6-5	TRBJ1-1	CASSYSWDWKGAFF
TRBV5-5	TRBJ2-2	CASSFGPLDTGELFF
TRBV20-1	TRBJ2-7	CSARDLEAYEQYF
TRBV27	TRBJ1-2	CASSPAGTFYGYTF
TRBV6-2/TRBV6-3	TRBJ2-7	CASSYIGTAALDEQYF
TRBV24-1	TRBJ2-1	CATSDFRSSSYNEQFF
TRBV6-5	TRBJ1-2	CASSLYMTGGNGYTF
TRBV20-1	TRBJ1-2	CSARDLGQLPYLYGYTF
TRBV29-1	TRBJ1-2	CSVDRTGGADGYTF
TRBV29-1	TRBJ2-7	CSVGDAINYEQYF